This T cell receptor (beta chain) is drawn from a study of cytomegalovirus exposure and HLA in healthy donors. Amplification used 60 Vbeta primers and 13 Jbeta primers. The method was immunoSEQ multiplex PCR; TCRdb's version includes in-frame clones alone and lacks a portion of them. The data hold about 110,000 clones, with over 70% observed a single time. Notes on the study in general: Some highly shared sequence variants likely arose as a pipeline artifact. Excluded: some indistinguishable V segments such as TRBV6-2 and TRBV6-3.

This CDR3 region has 17 residues. Germline V gene sequence: CDR1 SQVTM, CDR2 ANQGSEA. V was pared by 4 bases and J by 0 bases, with 6 bases of the junction left unmatched. In regard to this clone: As yet, its antigen is unknown.

Sequencing used PBMCs. This chain joins TRBV29-1 and TRBJ2-6, with TRBD2 identical over 10 bases. This clonotype was obtained from a young man in good health and CMV-seronegative. The CDR3 nucleotides are TGCAGCGTTGTCGGTAGCGGGGGGAGCTCTGGGGCCAACGTCCTGACTTTC. Protein: CSVVGSGGSSGANVLTF.